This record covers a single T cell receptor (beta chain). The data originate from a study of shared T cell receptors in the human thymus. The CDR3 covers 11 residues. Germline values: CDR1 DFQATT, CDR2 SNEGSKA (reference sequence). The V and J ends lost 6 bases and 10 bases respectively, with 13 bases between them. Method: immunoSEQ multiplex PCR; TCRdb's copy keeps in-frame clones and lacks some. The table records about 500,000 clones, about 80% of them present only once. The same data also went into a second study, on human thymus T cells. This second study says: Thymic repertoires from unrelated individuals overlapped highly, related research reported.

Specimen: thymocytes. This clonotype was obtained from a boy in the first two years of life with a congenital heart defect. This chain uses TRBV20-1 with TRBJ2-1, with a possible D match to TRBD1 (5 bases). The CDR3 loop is CSAGSRGEQFF. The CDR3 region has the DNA TGCAGTGCCGGCTCTAGGGGCGAGCAGTTCTTC.